This TCR beta chain was retrieved from a study of blood T cells in healthy people across ages. Study-level information: Capture via template switching afforded approximately one barcoded beta molecule per two T cells.

It was with a sample-barcoded 5' primer and a J-beta primer mix that a second PCR of about 6 to 12 cycles was run. TCRdb redid the calling of the 5' RACE reads with MiXCR, one entry per CDR3 protein. Of about 930,000 distinct CDR3 sequences listed, roughly 29% are singletons. About this clonotype: The final CDR3 position lacks the conserved phenylalanine or tryptophan, pointing to a likely read error.

Trimming cost V 7 bases and J 2 bases, with 8 bases left between them. The CDR3 is 12 residues long. CDR1 is MDHEN and CDR2 is SYDVKM in the germline V gene. These data also formed part of another study, on T cells of mothers and their children. That investigation notes: The study sampled a few healthy Caucasian mothers and their six children.

The chain carries TRBV28 and TRBJ1-2; D not resolved. The TCR was taken from a woman aged 40 to 49 in good health. Sequencing was performed on blood. CDR3 loop: CASMVGNYGYTC. CDR3 in DNA: TGTGCCAGCATGGTGGGCAACTATGGCTACACCTGC.